The 8 T cell receptor beta chains below come from one sample, sequenced in a study of T cells after yellow fever vaccination (dated by TCRdb to the late 2010s). Per the publication, the treatment or condition label means: live attenuated yellow fever vaccine strain. Library prep was done by 5' RACE. Data came from an Illumina HiSeq 2500. The public reads were quality trimmed at Q25 with fastp and then assembled into clones with MiXCR by TCRdb, keeping productive beta chains. One record per CDR3 amino acid sequence lists the most common genes and DNA. This sample comprises more than 65,000 distinct CDR3 sequences, around 7% of them detected only once. The ten largest account for approximately 30% of the sample. Material: CD8+ T cells sorted from PBMCs, obtained more than 8 days after the first yellow fever vaccination. These receptors all come from a man aged 18 to 30 who received the YFV17D yellow fever vaccine.

This clonotype appeared many times. V usage is TRBV2 and J usage is TRBJ2-7; TRBD1 aligns across 8 bases. From germline, CDR1 is SNHLY and CDR2 FYNNEI. V dropped 7 bases and J dropped 3; count of bases not matched to a gene: 8. The CDR3 runs 14 residues. This CDR3 reads CASTSGQGVYEQYV. DNA for the CDR3: TGTGCCAGCACCTCCGGACAGGGAGTCTACGAGCAGTACGTC.

This clonotype was picked up many times. J is TRBJ2-2 and V is TRBV5-1; D possibly matches TRBD1 or TRBD2 (5 bases each). From germline, CDR1 is SGHRS and CDR2 YFSETQ. The CDR3 is 12 residues long. Trimming took 4 bases from V and 7 from J, leaving 8 bases between them. CDR3 nucleotides: TGCGCCAGCAGCGTGGGGGTCGGGGAGCTGTTTTTT. Its protein is CASSVGVGELFF. The whole variable domain, remainder taken from reference TRBV5-1 and TRBJ2-2, is KAGVTQTPRYLIKTRGQQVTLSCSPISGHRSVSWYQQTPGQGLQFLFEYFSETQRNKGNFPGRFSGRQFSNSRSEMNVSTLELGDSALYLCASSVGVGELFFGEGSRLTVL.

The sample holds many counts of this clonotype. The chain links TRBV12-3 or TRBV12-4 to TRBJ2-5, with 10 bases lining up with TRBD2. V gave up 6 bases and J gave up 0 bases; unmatched junction bases: 7. The CDR3 has 16 amino acids. CDR3 in amino acids: CASRGPSGGYQETQYF. The CDR3 nucleotides read TGTGCCAGCAGGGGACCTAGCGGGGGTTACCAAGAGACCCAGTACTTC.

This clonotype was found many times. The rearrangement links TRBV14 to TRBJ2-1; 13 bases fit TRBD2. Trimming took 3 bases from V and 9 from J; bases not matched to a gene: 11. The germline gives CDR1 SGHDN, CDR2 FVKESK. The CDR3 covers 17 residues. CDR3 amino acids: CASSHPTSGGAFFEQFF. In DNA form, the CDR3 reads TGTGCCAGCAGCCACCCTACTAGCGGGGGGGCCTTCTTTGAGCAGTTCTTC. Full variable domain (outside the CDR3, taken from reference TRBV14 and TRBJ2-1): EAGVTQFPSHSVIEKGQTVTLRCDPISGHDNLYWYRRVMGKEIKFLLHFVKESKQDESGMPNNRFLAERTGGTYSTLKVQPAELEDSGVYFCASSHPTSGGAFFEQFFGPGTRLTVL.

This clonotype was seen at least ten times. The chain combines TRBV4-1 with TRBJ2-1, with TRBD1 matching over 7 bases. CDR1 is MGHRA, CDR2 YSYEKL, per germline. Germline trimming cut 0 bases from V and 2 bases from J; bases unmatched to any gene: 4. The CDR3 loop spans 16 amino acids. The CDR3 reads CASSQDPQGAYNEQFF. In DNA form, the CDR3 reads TGCGCCAGCAGCCAAGATCCCCAGGGGGCCTACAATGAGCAGTTCTTC.

This clonotype was recorded at least ten times. The chain employs TRBV4-1 and TRBJ2-4; 10 positions match TRBD1. The length of the CDR3 is 15 residues. Trimming took 2 bases from V and 8 from J; bases not matched to a gene: 6. The germline CDR1 and CDR2 sequences are MGHRA and YSYEKL. For the CDR3, the DNA is TGCGCCAGCAGCCAACCGGGACAGGGGCTGGACATTCAGTACTTC. It specifies CASSQPGQGLDIQYF.

There are many counts of this clonotype. The rearrangement links TRBV7-2 to TRBJ2-7; 7 bases are a match to TRBD2. Germline V gene lookup returns CDR1 SGHTA and CDR2 FQGNSA. The CDR3 is made up of 16 amino acids. J lost 2 bases, V lost 0 bases, and 7 bases had no gene match. DNA of the CDR3: TGTGCCAGCAGCTTAGCCCACCGTGGGGGGGCCTACGAGCAGTACGTC. Translated: CASSLAHRGGAYEQYV.

The table lists this clonotype with a few counts. The CDR3 DNA reads as TGTGCCAGCAGGATTTCCGGGGAGCTGTTTTTT. Its protein product is CASRISGELFF. The rearrangement links TRBV28 to TRBJ2-2; D remains ambiguous. The CDR3 is 11 residues long. V was pared by 6 bases and J by 6 bases, with 5 bases between. Germline V gene sequence: CDR1 MDHEN, CDR2 SYDVKM.